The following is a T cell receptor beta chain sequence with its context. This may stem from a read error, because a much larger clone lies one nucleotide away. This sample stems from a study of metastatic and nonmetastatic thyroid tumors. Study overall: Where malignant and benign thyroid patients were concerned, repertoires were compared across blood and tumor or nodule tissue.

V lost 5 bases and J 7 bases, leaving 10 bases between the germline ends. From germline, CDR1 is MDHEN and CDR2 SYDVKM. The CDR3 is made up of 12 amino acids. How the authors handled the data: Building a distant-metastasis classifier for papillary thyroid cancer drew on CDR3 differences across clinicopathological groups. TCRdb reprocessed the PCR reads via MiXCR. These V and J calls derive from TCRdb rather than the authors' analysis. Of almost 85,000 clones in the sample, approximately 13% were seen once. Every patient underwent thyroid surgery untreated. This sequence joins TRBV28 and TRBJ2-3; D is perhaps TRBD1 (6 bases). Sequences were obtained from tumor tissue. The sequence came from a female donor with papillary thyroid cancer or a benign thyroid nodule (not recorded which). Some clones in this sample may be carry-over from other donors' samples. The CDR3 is CASSRQVNTQYF. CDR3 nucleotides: TGTGCCAGCAGTCGACAGGTCAATACGCAGTATTTT.